The entry that follows covers one T cell receptor beta chain sequence. The antigen is not known. Data came from immunoSEQ multiplex PCR; TCRdb stores just in-frame clones and leaves some out. The data contain over 100,000 clones, roughly 86% of them seen just once; the ten biggest clones take up roughly 2.2%. These data come from a study of cytomegalovirus exposure and HLA in healthy donors. General study points: In vitro, three CMV-associated chains proved specific for CMV antigens.

The receptor comes from a woman in her late teens or twenties in good health and CMV-seronegative. Sequencing was carried out using PBMCs.

Written as DNA, the CDR3 is TGCGCCAGCAGCGGAACCCCTTTAGTTAATCAGCGGACAGGGAGGAACTATGGCTACACCTTC. It translates to CASSGTPLVNQRTGRNYGYTF. V and J are TRBV4-1 and TRBJ1-2, with TRBD1 matching 8 bases. The CDR3 loop spans 21 amino acids. V dropped 5 bases and J dropped 2; count of bases not matched to a gene: 25. Germline V gene lookup returns CDR1 MGHRA and CDR2 YSYEKL.